Listed below are T cell receptor beta chains from one sample, sequenced in a study of T-cell reconstitution after alpha-beta-depleted transplantation in children. In TCRdb, the PCR reads were re-called with MiXCR into one record per CDR3 protein. Here the sample spans 230,000 or so distinct CDR3 sequences, 12% being singletons. The sample here was PBMCs from the stem cell graft donor, taken from the stem cell graft. These receptors were obtained from a human donor who donated a stem cell graft to a child with acute lymphoblastic leukemia. The CDR3 runs from the conserved cysteine through the conserved F or W. The order of the fields is clone size, V gene, CDR3 protein. Size values are once, few and many counts, or a class for expanded clones, and some rows have none.

>many|TRBV5-1
CASSLAGQGRTDTQYF
>many|TRBV3-1
CASSRRGYGYTF
>many|TRBV7-2
CASSWTSGLSILHF
>many|TRBV28
CASSFPTRTILRGADTQYF
>many|TRBV29-1
CSVEETTGERGYTF
>many|TRBV10-3
CAISGVPGQGTETQYF
>.|TRBV6-5
CASSYFDREDEAFF
>many|TRBV9
CASSPGETNYGYTF
>many|TRBV25-1
CASSVGAGYGYTF
>many|TRBV28
CASSSSGQGSYEQYF
>many|TRBV27
CASSPPAGANTDTQYF
>many|TRBV28
CASTPPRIRRADTQYF
>few|TRBV11-2
CASGPMTGTSREQYF
>many|TRBV28
CASSFSMKAGSNPHF
>many|TRBV12-3/TRBV12-4
CASSLKRAGELFF
>many|TRBV4-1
CASSRTGITEAFF
>many|TRBV28
CASVTGVGPYEQYF
>many|TRBV5-6
CASSLVAGPDTQYF
>many|TRBV24-1
CATSERADNLINTGELFF
>many|TRBV20-1
CSANYNEQFF
>many|TRBV5-1
CASSPMTGAPYEQYF
>many|TRBV27
CASSLRRFNTEAFF
>many|TRBV6-5
CASSSRASGNTIYF
>many|TRBV6-5
CASSSYSGSQTGELFF